This T cell receptor beta chain was obtained from a study of blood T cell repertoires in COVID-19. Under the authors' procedure: From reference gene primer amplification, estimates of nucleated cell counts were derived. The repertoire was sequenced with immunoSEQ multiplex PCR; TCRdb's copy has only in-frame clones and lacks some. V and J calls and clone size follow that table, whereas D and trimming were derived from the DNA. The table shows 70,000 or so clones, with 88% occurring only once. Germline assignment: CDR1 SGHAT and CDR2 FQNNGV. This CDR3 has 14 amino acids. V lost 5 bases, J lost 5 bases, and 6 bases stayed unmatched.

The material sequenced was peripheral blood. This sequence joins TRBV11-2 and TRBJ2-5; 9 bases are shared with TRBD1. This receptor was taken from a human donor in a cohort sampled during active COVID-19. The CDR3, as DNA: TGTGCCAGCAGCGCTACAGGGGGCGGGGAGACCCAGTACTTC. This translates into CASSATGGGETQYF. Looking up the rest from reference TRBV11-2 and TRBJ2-5 gives the full variable domain: EAGVAQSPRYKIIEKRQSVAFWCNPISGHATLYWYQQILGQGPKLLIQFQNNGVVDDSQLPKDRFSAERLKGVDSTLKIQPAKLEDSAVYLCASSATGGGETQYFGPGTRLLVL.